These T cell receptor beta chains were read from a single sample in a study of identical twins. TCRdb recomputed calls from the 5' RACE reads with MiXCR, one row per CDR3 protein. The data contain 690,000 or so distinct CDR3 sequences, less than 7% of them seen just once; the ten biggest clones take up around 2%. Material: naive T cells sorted from blood. These receptors came from a young man in good health. Each CDR3 is given with its conserved first and last residue. The order of the fields is J gene, clone size, D gene, V gene, CDR3 DNA, CDR3 protein. D genes are given only for firm matches. Expanded clones get a size class; other rows say once, few or many, or leave the size out.

j_call: TRBJ1-1
clone_size: many
d_call: .
v_call: TRBV12-3/TRBV12-4
cdr3_nt: TGTGCCAGCAGAAACGGGGTTCTCCAAGCTTTCTTT
cdr3_aa: CASRNGVLQAFF

j_call: TRBJ1-3
clone_size: many
d_call: .
v_call: TRBV4-2
cdr3_nt: TGTGCCAGCAGCCAATTCGGGACTGGAAACACCATATATTTT
cdr3_aa: CASSQFGTGNTIYF

j_call: TRBJ1-2
clone_size: few
d_call: .
v_call: TRBV9
cdr3_nt: TGTGCCAGCAGCGTCCAACAGGGAGGTCGTGGCTACACCTTC
cdr3_aa: CASSVQQGGRGYTF

j_call: TRBJ2-3
clone_size: many
d_call: .
v_call: TRBV28
cdr3_nt: TGTGCCAGCAGTTTACGGGCTGAAACAGATACGCAGTATTTT
cdr3_aa: CASSLRAETDTQYF

j_call: TRBJ2-1
clone_size: few
d_call: TRBD2
v_call: TRBV5-1
cdr3_nt: TGCGCCAGCAGCTTGGTCGGGACTAGCGGGAGCATCAATGAGCAGTTCTTC
cdr3_aa: CASSLVGTSGSINEQFF

j_call: TRBJ2-7
clone_size: .
d_call: .
v_call: TRBV27
cdr3_nt: TGTGCCAGCAGTTTATCGGACGGACAGCTTTACGAGCAGTACTTC
cdr3_aa: CASSLSDGQLYEQYF

j_call: TRBJ2-3
clone_size: .
d_call: .
v_call: TRBV7-2
cdr3_nt: TGTGCCAGCAGCTTAGTGGCAGGACTCAAGACAGATACGCAGTATTTT
cdr3_aa: CASSLVAGLKTDTQYF

j_call: TRBJ2-3
clone_size: few
d_call: TRBD2
v_call: TRBV10-3
cdr3_nt: TGTGCCATCAGCGGGAGGGGGATCCTAAACACAGATACGCAGTATTTT
cdr3_aa: CAISGRGILNTDTQYF

j_call: TRBJ2-5
clone_size: few
d_call: .
v_call: TRBV28
cdr3_nt: TGTGCCAGCGGGCGGGGCAACCAAGAGACCCAGTACTTC
cdr3_aa: CASGRGNQETQYF

j_call: TRBJ2-2
clone_size: .
d_call: TRBD1
v_call: TRBV24-1
cdr3_nt: TGTGCCACCAGACCCGGGACAGCGACCACCGGGGAGCTGTTTTTT
cdr3_aa: CATRPGTATTGELFF

j_call: TRBJ2-7
clone_size: many
d_call: .
v_call: TRBV5-1
cdr3_nt: TGCGCCAGCAGCTTGCGTCATGAGACACCGGTTACCTACGAGCAGTACTTC
cdr3_aa: CASSLRHETPVTYEQYF

j_call: TRBJ2-3
clone_size: once
d_call: TRBD2
v_call: TRBV7-7
cdr3_nt: TGTGCCAGCAGCTTAGATCTTCGTCGCGGGAGCTCCACAGATACGCAGTATTTT
cdr3_aa: CASSLDLRRGSSTDTQYF

j_call: TRBJ2-7
clone_size: many
d_call: .
v_call: TRBV12-3/TRBV12-4
cdr3_nt: TGTGCCAGCAGTTTAAATAGGGAAGGTTTCGAGCAGTACTTC
cdr3_aa: CASSLNREGFEQYF

j_call: TRBJ1-1
clone_size: few
d_call: TRBD1
v_call: TRBV5-1
cdr3_nt: TGCGCCAGCAGCTCCTGGACAGGGACGAACACTGAAGCTTTCTTT
cdr3_aa: CASSSWTGTNTEAFF

j_call: TRBJ1-1
clone_size: many
d_call: TRBD1
v_call: TRBV6-6
cdr3_nt: TGTGCCAGCTTGGGGACAGCGAACACTGAAGCTTTCTTT
cdr3_aa: CASLGTANTEAFF

j_call: TRBJ2-2
clone_size: few
d_call: TRBD2
v_call: TRBV4-3
cdr3_nt: TGCGCCAGCAGCCAAGATCGGTGGGGGGGATCGGCGTACACCGGGGAGCTGTTTTTT
cdr3_aa: CASSQDRWGGSAYTGELFF

j_call: TRBJ1-5
clone_size: many
d_call: .
v_call: TRBV20-1
cdr3_nt: TGCAGTGCTATTCCAGGGATCGACAATCAGCCCCAGCATTTT
cdr3_aa: CSAIPGIDNQPQHF

j_call: TRBJ2-5
clone_size: many
d_call: TRBD2
v_call: TRBV6-2/TRBV6-3
cdr3_nt: TGTGCCAGCAGACACGGACTAGCGGGTAGAACAAAAGAGACCCAGTACTTC
cdr3_aa: CASRHGLAGRTKETQYF

j_call: TRBJ2-3
clone_size: many
d_call: .
v_call: TRBV20-1
cdr3_nt: TGCAGTGCTAGAGACTCGGTAACTGATACGCAGTATTTT
cdr3_aa: CSARDSVTDTQYF

j_call: TRBJ2-3
clone_size: many
d_call: .
v_call: TRBV12-3/TRBV12-4
cdr3_nt: TGTGCCAGCAGATCGACTAGTTCAGATACGCAGTATTTT
cdr3_aa: CASRSTSSDTQYF

j_call: TRBJ2-1
clone_size: .
d_call: TRBD1
v_call: TRBV24-1
cdr3_nt: TGTGCCACCAGTGACCGGGACAGGGGGCGGAATGAGCAGTTCTTC
cdr3_aa: CATSDRDRGRNEQFF

j_call: TRBJ1-2
clone_size: .
d_call: .
v_call: TRBV11-1
cdr3_nt: TGTGCCAGCAGCTTAGCTTTGCGGGACTACAGGGCGGTTGATGGCTACACCTTC
cdr3_aa: CASSLALRDYRAVDGYTF

j_call: TRBJ2-3
clone_size: .
d_call: TRBD2
v_call: TRBV6-1
cdr3_nt: TGTGCCAGCAAGCGGGAGATCCCTAGCACAGATACGCAGTATTTT
cdr3_aa: CASKREIPSTDTQYF

j_call: TRBJ2-1
clone_size: many
d_call: .
v_call: TRBV20-1
cdr3_nt: TGCAGTGCTAGAGCCAGCGGCGATGAGCAGTTCTTC
cdr3_aa: CSARASGDEQFF

j_call: TRBJ2-1
clone_size: many
d_call: TRBD1
v_call: TRBV12-3/TRBV12-4
cdr3_nt: TGTGCCAGCAGTCAACGGACAGGGTTCAATGAGCAGTTCTTC
cdr3_aa: CASSQRTGFNEQFF

j_call: TRBJ2-1
clone_size: many
d_call: TRBD2
v_call: TRBV7-9
cdr3_nt: TGTGCCAGCAGCTCCTTCGGTCTAGCGGGAACCTACAATGAGCAGTTCTTC
cdr3_aa: CASSSFGLAGTYNEQFF

j_call: TRBJ2-3
clone_size: many
d_call: .
v_call: TRBV20-1
cdr3_nt: TGCAGTGCTAGAGATCTGGGGCTCCAAAGCCTCACAGATACGCAGTATTTT
cdr3_aa: CSARDLGLQSLTDTQYF

j_call: TRBJ2-1
clone_size: once
d_call: TRBD2
v_call: TRBV7-8
cdr3_nt: TGTGCCAGCAGCTTATCGCGGGAGGGCTATGAGCAGTTCTTC
cdr3_aa: CASSLSREGYEQFF

j_call: TRBJ2-1
clone_size: few
d_call: TRBD2
v_call: TRBV27
cdr3_nt: TGTGCCAGCAGTTTATCCCCGGGACTAGCAGGCGAGCAGTTCTTC
cdr3_aa: CASSLSPGLAGEQFF

j_call: TRBJ2-1
clone_size: few
d_call: .
v_call: TRBV7-9
cdr3_nt: TGTGCCAGCAGCACCGGAGGGCTTGAGCAGTTCTTC
cdr3_aa: CASSTGGLEQFF

j_call: TRBJ2-5
clone_size: few
d_call: TRBD2
v_call: TRBV9
cdr3_nt: TGTGCCAGCACCCCGTCTATAGGGAGGGGCCAAGAGACCCAGTACTTC
cdr3_aa: CASTPSIGRGQETQYF

j_call: TRBJ2-5
clone_size: many
d_call: TRBD2
v_call: TRBV18
cdr3_nt: TGTGCCAGCTCACCAGGGACTAGCGGGAGCGGGCAAGAGACCCAGTACTTC
cdr3_aa: CASSPGTSGSGQETQYF

j_call: TRBJ2-4
clone_size: many
d_call: TRBD2
v_call: TRBV10-3
cdr3_nt: TGTGCCATCAGTGAGGCTAGCGGGAGTGTAAACATTCAGTACTTC
cdr3_aa: CAISEASGSVNIQYF

j_call: TRBJ1-4
clone_size: many
d_call: TRBD1
v_call: TRBV12-3/TRBV12-4
cdr3_nt: TGTGCCAGCAGTCCGGGACAGGAGTCTTCTAGCGAAAAACTGTTTTTT
cdr3_aa: CASSPGQESSSEKLFF

j_call: TRBJ1-6
clone_size: few
d_call: .
v_call: TRBV5-5
cdr3_nt: TGTGCCAGCAGCCCCTGGCCTGCGGGTAGTAATAATTCACCCCTCCACTTT
cdr3_aa: CASSPWPAGSNNSPLHF

j_call: TRBJ1-5
clone_size: .
d_call: TRBD1
v_call: TRBV30
cdr3_nt: TGTGCCTGGGGTCCCTACAGGGGGGCTAACAATCAGCCCCAGCATTTT
cdr3_aa: CAWGPYRGANNQPQHF

j_call: TRBJ2-1
clone_size: few
d_call: .
v_call: TRBV6-5
cdr3_nt: TGTGCCAGCAGTTACGCCGCGGTCAACTCCTACAATGAGCAGTTCTTC
cdr3_aa: CASSYAAVNSYNEQFF

j_call: TRBJ2-2
clone_size: few
d_call: .
v_call: TRBV5-4
cdr3_nt: TGTGCCAGCAGCTGGGTGGGGACCGCGAACACCGGGGAGCTGTTTTTT
cdr3_aa: CASSWVGTANTGELFF

j_call: TRBJ1-2
clone_size: many
d_call: .
v_call: TRBV20-1
cdr3_nt: TGCAGTGCTAGCATAGGACAGCACTATGGCTACACCTTC
cdr3_aa: CSASIGQHYGYTF

j_call: TRBJ2-3
clone_size: .
d_call: .
v_call: TRBV6-1
cdr3_nt: TGTGCCAGCGGAGGGTTATTAGCGGCACGTAGCACAGATACGCAGTATTTT
cdr3_aa: CASGGLLAARSTDTQYF

j_call: TRBJ2-3
clone_size: many
d_call: TRBD1
v_call: TRBV5-5
cdr3_nt: TGTGCCAGCAGCTGGGGACAGGGCAAAGATACGCAGTATTTT
cdr3_aa: CASSWGQGKDTQYF

j_call: TRBJ1-5
clone_size: many
d_call: .
v_call: TRBV20-1
cdr3_nt: TGCAGTGCTAGAGATGCGGAATATAGCAATCAGCCCCAGCATTTT
cdr3_aa: CSARDAEYSNQPQHF

j_call: TRBJ2-1
clone_size: .
d_call: TRBD2
v_call: TRBV7-2
cdr3_nt: TGTGCCAGCAGCCCGGGACTAGCGGGTCTCCTTGAGCAGTTCTTC
cdr3_aa: CASSPGLAGLLEQFF

j_call: TRBJ2-7
clone_size: many
d_call: TRBD1
v_call: TRBV29-1
cdr3_nt: TGCAGCGTTGAGACAGGGGGGGACTACGAGCAGTACTTC
cdr3_aa: CSVETGGDYEQYF

j_call: TRBJ2-1
clone_size: .
d_call: .
v_call: TRBV5-1
cdr3_nt: TGCGCCAGCAGCTTGTCACTATTCTACAATGAGCAGTTCTTC
cdr3_aa: CASSLSLFYNEQFF

j_call: TRBJ1-2
clone_size: few
d_call: .
v_call: TRBV5-6
cdr3_nt: TGTGCCAGCAGCTTGGTAAGCGGGAATCACTATGGCTACACCTTC
cdr3_aa: CASSLVSGNHYGYTF

j_call: TRBJ2-5
clone_size: .
d_call: TRBD1
v_call: TRBV11-1
cdr3_nt: TGTGCCAGCAGCTTGGTACCCGGGACAGGGGTGGGGCAAGAGACCCAGTACTTC
cdr3_aa: CASSLVPGTGVGQETQYF